The sequence of this TCR beta chain was determined in a study of post-analysis software for immune sequencing data. Study-wide findings and caveats: TRBV5-6, TRBV5-1 and TRBV20-1 were among four or five TRBV segments more frequent in patients than controls.

The library was made from cDNA and included unique molecular identifiers. TCRdb recomputed calls from the PCR reads with MiXCR, one row per CDR3 protein. The sample records a few hundred thousand distinct CDR3 sequences, approximately 45% being singletons. This CDR3 contains 17 residues. In germline, CDR1 is LNHDA, CDR2 SQIVND (reference sequence). Notes on this clonotype: Its antigen remains unknown.

The chain carries TRBV19 and TRBJ2-4; 8 bases agree with TRBD2. The J call is uncertain, as TRBJ2-7 better fits the DNA end. The source is a girl aged 5-17 years with multiple sclerosis. The sample consisted of blood. The CDR3 DNA reads as TGTGCCAGCAGACCTTCCGGGAGGGCTAAGAGTTCCTACGAGCAGTACTTC. Its protein product is CASRPSGRAKSSYEQYF.